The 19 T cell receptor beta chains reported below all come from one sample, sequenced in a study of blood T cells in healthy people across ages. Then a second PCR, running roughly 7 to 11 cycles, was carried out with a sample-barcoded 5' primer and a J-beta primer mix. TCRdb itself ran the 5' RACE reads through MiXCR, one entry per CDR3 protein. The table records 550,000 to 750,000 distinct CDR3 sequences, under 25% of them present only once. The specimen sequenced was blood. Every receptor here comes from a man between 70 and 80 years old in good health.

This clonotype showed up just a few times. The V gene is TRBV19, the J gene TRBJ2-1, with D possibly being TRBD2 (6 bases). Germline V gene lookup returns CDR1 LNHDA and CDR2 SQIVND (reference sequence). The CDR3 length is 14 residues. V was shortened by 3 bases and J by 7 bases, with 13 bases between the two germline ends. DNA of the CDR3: TGTGCCAGTAGTATTTCGGGAGTGGGGAATGAGCAGTTCTTC. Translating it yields CASSISGVGNEQFF.

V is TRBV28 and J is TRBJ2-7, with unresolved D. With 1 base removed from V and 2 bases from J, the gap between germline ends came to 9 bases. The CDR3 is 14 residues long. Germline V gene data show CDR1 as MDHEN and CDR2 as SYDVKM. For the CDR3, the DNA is TGTGCCAGCAGTTTATTCCGCCTTCCCTACGAGCAGTACTTC. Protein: CASSLFRLPYEQYF.

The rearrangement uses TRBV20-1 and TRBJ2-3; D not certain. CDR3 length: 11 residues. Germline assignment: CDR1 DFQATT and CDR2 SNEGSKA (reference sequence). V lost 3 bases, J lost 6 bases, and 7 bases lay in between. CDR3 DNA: TGCAGTGCTAGGATGTTGGATACGCAGTATTTT. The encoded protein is CSARMLDTQYF.

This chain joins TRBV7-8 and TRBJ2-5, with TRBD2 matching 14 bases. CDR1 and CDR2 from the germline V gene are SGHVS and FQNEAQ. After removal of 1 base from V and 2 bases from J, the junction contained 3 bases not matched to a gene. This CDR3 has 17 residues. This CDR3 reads CASSLVGLAGVQETQYF. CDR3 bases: TGTGCCAGCAGCTTAGTGGGACTAGCGGGAGTTCAAGAGACCCAGTACTTC.

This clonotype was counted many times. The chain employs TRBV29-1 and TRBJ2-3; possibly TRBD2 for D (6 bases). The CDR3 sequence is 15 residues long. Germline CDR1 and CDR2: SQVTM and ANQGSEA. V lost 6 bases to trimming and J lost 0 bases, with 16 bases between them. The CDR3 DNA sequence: TGCAGCGTCCGAGGGACTCCCGTTAGCACAGATACGCAGTATTTT. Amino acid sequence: CSVRGTPVSTDTQYF.

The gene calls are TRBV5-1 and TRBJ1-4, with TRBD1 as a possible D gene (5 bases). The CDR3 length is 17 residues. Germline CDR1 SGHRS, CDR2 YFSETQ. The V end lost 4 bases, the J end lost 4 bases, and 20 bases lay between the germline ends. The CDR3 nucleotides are TGCGCCAGCAGCCCCTCCGGGGCGGGTTATTTTAATGAAAAACTGTTTTTT. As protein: CASSPSGAGYFNEKLFF.

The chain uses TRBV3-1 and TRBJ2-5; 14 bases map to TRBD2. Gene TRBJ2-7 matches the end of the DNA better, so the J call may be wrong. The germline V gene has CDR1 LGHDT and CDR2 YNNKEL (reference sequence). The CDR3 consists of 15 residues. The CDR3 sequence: CASSQGGTSGSEQYF. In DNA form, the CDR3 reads TGTGCCAGCAGCCAAGGAGGGACTAGCGGGAGCGAGCAGTACTTC.

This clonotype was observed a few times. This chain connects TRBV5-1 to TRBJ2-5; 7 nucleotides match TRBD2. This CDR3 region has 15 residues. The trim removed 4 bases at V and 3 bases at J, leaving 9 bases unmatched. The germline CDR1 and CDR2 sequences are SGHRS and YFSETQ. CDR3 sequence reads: CASSIGGRGEETQYF. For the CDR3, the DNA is TGCGCCAGCAGCATAGGCGGGAGAGGTGAAGAGACCCAGTACTTC. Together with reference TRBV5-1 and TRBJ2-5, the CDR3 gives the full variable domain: KAGVTQTPRYLIKTRGQQVTLSCSPISGHRSVSWYQQTPGQGLQFLFEYFSETQRNKGNFPGRFSGRQFSNSRSEMNVSTLELGDSALYLCASSIGGRGEETQYFGPGTRLLVL.

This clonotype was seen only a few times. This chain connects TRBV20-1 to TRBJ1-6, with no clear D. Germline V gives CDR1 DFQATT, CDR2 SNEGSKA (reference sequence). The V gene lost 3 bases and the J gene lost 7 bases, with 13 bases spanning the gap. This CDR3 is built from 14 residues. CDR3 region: CSARTTEGNSPLHF. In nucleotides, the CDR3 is TGCAGTGCTAGGACGACGGAAGGAAATTCACCCCTCCACTTT.

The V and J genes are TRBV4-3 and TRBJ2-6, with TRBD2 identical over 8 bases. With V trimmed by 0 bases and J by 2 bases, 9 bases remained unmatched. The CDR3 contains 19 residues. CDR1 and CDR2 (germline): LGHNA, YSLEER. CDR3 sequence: CASSQEPSGSVAGANVLTF. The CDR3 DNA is TGCGCCAGCAGCCAAGAACCCAGCGGGAGTGTAGCTGGGGCCAACGTCCTGACTTTC.

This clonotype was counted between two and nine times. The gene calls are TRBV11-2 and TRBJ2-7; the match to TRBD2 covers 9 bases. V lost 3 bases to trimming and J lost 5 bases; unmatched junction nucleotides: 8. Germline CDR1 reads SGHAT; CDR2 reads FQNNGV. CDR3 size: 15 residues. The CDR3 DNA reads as TGTGCCAGCAGCTTCGCCGGGACTAGCATCGACGAGCAGTACTTC. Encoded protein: CASSFAGTSIDEQYF. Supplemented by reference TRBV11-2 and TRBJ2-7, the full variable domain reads EAGVAQSPRYKIIEKRQSVAFWCNPISGHATLYWYQQILGQGPKLLIQFQNNGVVDDSQLPKDRFSAERLKGVDSTLKIQPAKLEDSAVYLCASSFAGTSIDEQYFGPGTRLTVT.

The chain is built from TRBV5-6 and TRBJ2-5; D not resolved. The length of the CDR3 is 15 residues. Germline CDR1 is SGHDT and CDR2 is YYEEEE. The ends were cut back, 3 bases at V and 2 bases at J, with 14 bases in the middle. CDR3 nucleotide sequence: TGTGCCAGCAGCTATACCGGGTCAAAACAAGAGACCCAGTACTTC. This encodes CASSYTGSKQETQYF.

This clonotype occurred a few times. This chain's CDR3 is CASSPSSGRIHEQFF. The CDR3 bases are TGTGCCAGCAGCCCATCCAGCGGGAGAATTCATGAGCAGTTCTTC. The chain links TRBV27 to TRBJ2-1, with 8 bases identical to TRBD2. J gave up 8 bases and V 6 bases, and 12 bases lay outside the gene matches. The CDR3 totals 15 residues. Germline loops: CDR1 MNHEY, CDR2 SMNVEV (reference sequence).

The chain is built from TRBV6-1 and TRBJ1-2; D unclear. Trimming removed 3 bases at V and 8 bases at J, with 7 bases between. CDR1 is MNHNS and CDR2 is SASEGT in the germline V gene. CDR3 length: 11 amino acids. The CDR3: CASSDPVGYTF. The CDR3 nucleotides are TGTGCCAGCAGTGACCCCGTGGGCTACACCTTC.

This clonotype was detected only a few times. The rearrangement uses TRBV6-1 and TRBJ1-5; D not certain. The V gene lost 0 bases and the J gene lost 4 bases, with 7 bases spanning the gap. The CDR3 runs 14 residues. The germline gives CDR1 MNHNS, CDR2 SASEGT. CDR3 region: CASSEAGSNQPQHF. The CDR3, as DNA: TGTGCCAGCAGTGAAGCAGGCAGTAATCAGCCCCAGCATTTT.

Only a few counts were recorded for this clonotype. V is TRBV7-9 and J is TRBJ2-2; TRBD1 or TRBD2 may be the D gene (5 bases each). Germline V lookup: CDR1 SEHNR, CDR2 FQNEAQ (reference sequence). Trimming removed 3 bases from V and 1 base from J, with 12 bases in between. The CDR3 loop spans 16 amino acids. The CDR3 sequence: CASSFKRGWNTGELFF. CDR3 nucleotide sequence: TGTGCCAGCAGCTTTAAGAGGGGCTGGAACACCGGGGAGCTGTTTTTT. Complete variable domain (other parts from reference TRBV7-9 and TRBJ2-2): DTGVSQNPRHKITKRGQNVTFRCDPISEHNRLYWYRQTLGQGPEFLTYFQNEAQLEKSRLLSDRFSAERPKGSFSTLEIQRTEQGDSAMYLCASSFKRGWNTGELFFGEGSRLTVL.

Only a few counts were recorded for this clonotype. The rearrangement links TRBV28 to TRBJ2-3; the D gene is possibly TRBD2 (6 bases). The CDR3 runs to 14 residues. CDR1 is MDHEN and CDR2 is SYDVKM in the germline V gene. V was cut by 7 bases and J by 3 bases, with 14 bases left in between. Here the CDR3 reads CASNLGGSTDTQYF. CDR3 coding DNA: TGTGCCAGCAATCTTGGAGGGTCTACAGATACGCAGTATTTT. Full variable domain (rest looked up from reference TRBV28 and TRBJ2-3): DVKVTQSSRYLVKRTGEKVFLECVQDMDHENMFWYRQDPGLGLRLIYFSYDVKMKEKGDIPEGYSVSREKKERFSLILESASTNQTSMYLCASNLGGSTDTQYFGPGTRLTVL.

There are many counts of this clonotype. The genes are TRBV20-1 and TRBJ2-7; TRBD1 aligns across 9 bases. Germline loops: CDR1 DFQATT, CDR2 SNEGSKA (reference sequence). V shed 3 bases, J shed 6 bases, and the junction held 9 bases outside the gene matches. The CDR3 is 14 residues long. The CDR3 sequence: CSASRTGAMGEQYF. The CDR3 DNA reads TGCAGTGCTAGTCGGACAGGGGCGATGGGCGAGCAGTACTTC.

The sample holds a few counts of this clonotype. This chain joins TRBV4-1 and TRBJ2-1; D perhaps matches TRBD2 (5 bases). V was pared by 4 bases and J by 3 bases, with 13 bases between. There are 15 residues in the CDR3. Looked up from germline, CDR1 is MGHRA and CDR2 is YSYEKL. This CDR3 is CASSPPAGNYNEQFF. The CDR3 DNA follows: TGCGCCAGCAGCCCCCCGGCCGGGAACTACAATGAGCAGTTCTTC.